This TCR beta chain comes out of a study of a mutant IDH1 vaccine in newly diagnosed glioma. Assay: immunoSEQ multiplex PCR; the TCRdb copy retains only in-frame clones and omits some. The table has about 40,000 clones, about 83% seen once. Notes on this clone: Its antigen is as yet unknown.

CDR1 and CDR2 from the germline V gene are SGDLS and YYNGEE. The CDR3 has 17 residues. Germline trimming cut 2 bases from V and 5 bases from J; bases unmatched to any gene: 11. Time point described: week 11, during vaccination. In every dose of vaccine, 300 ug of mutant IDH1 20-mer peptide was given alongside topical imiquimod. The sequence came from a man in his forties or fifties with glioma. Sample: PBMCs, taken from a glioma patient whose treatment included an IDH1 peptide vaccine. This chain uses TRBV9 with TRBJ2-5; 11 positions match TRBD2. In nucleotides, the CDR3 is TGTGCCAGCAGCGTTTCCTTAGCGGGAGGGCCGCAGGAGACCCAGTACTTC. Protein sequence: CASSVSLAGGPQETQYF.